The source of this T cell receptor beta chain is a study of blood T cells in healthy people across ages. Using a J-beta primer mix together with a sample-barcoded 5' primer, a second PCR was run for roughly 6 to 11 cycles. Using its own MiXCR run on the 5' RACE reads, TCRdb lists one record per CDR3 protein. Of some 290,000 distinct CDR3 sequences listed, about 25% are singletons. Germline CDR1 SGHAT, CDR2 FQNNGV. Trimming removed 5 bases at V and 0 bases at J, with 5 bases between. The CDR3 has 12 residues. Material for sequencing was blood. This receptor was taken from a woman in her seventies in good health. The chain employs TRBV11-2 and TRBJ2-7, with D uncertain. The CDR3 DNA is TGTGCCAGCAGCGGGGTCTCCTACGAGCAGTACTTC. Translating it yields CASSGVSYEQYF. Full variable domain (rest looked up from reference TRBV11-2 and TRBJ2-7): EAGVAQSPRYKIIEKRQSVAFWCNPISGHATLYWYQQILGQGPKLLIQFQNNGVVDDSQLPKDRFSAERLKGVDSTLKIQPAKLEDSAVYLCASSGVSYEQYFGPGTRLTVT.